The 15 T cell receptor beta chains below all came from one sample that was sequenced in a study of T cells in Graves' hyperthyroidism and ophthalmopathy. RNA transcripts served as the template for amplifying TCR beta CDR3 regions. An initial round of RT-PCR targeting the TCR CDR3 relied on the HTBI primer set. Each CDR3 protein gets one entry after TCRdb re-called the multiplex PCR reads with MiXCR. The sample includes approximately 610,000 distinct CDR3 sequences, around 17% seen only once; the top ten take under 20%. The sequencing sample was made of blood. The origin of the receptors is a woman between 18 and 30 years old with Graves' hyperthyroidism.

The chain recombines TRBV28 with TRBJ1-1; possibly TRBD1 for D (5 bases). Trimming took 7 bases from V and 7 from J, leaving 19 bases between them. The CDR3 is made up of 14 amino acids. Germline-derived CDR1 and CDR2 are MDHEN and SYDVKM. The CDR3 nucleotides are TGTGCCAGCACTAATGGGGCAGGGACCTATGAAGCTTTCTTT. Its translation is CASTNGAGTYEAFF.

The chain carries TRBV4-3 and TRBJ2-3, with unresolved D. This CDR3 has 15 amino acids. Germline-derived CDR1 and CDR2 are LGHNA and YSLEER. Trimming removed 8 bases from V and 0 bases from J, with 15 bases in between. Here the CDR3 reads CASRTLLTSTDTQYF. The DNA of the CDR3 is TGCGCCAGCCGGACCCTACTGACTAGCACAGATACGCAGTATTTT.

Sample share makes this clonotype medium-sized. The chain links TRBV6-1 to TRBJ2-1, with 11 bases identical to TRBD2. This CDR3 is built from 15 residues. Germline V lookup: CDR1 MNHNS, CDR2 SASEGT. V trimming: 1 base; J trimming: 8 bases; junction bases outside the gene matches: 4. The CDR3 region is CASSEVAGGLDEQFF. CDR3 sequence (DNA): TGTGCCAGCAGTGAAGTAGCGGGGGGGTTGGATGAGCAGTTCTTC.

There are a few counts of this clonotype. The CDR3 loop reads CASSPRTRGSGYTF. In nucleotides, the CDR3 is TGTGCCAGCAGCCCGAGGACAAGGGGCAGCGGCTACACCTTC. V and J are TRBV9 and TRBJ1-2; tentative D call: TRBD1 (5 bases). There are 14 residues in the CDR3. CDR1 SGDLS and CDR2 YYNGEE come from the germline V gene. V lost 4 bases and J lost 8, with 18 bases in between.

The chain couples TRBV6-1 to TRBJ2-1; TRBD2 aligns across 9 bases. This CDR3 spans 16 amino acids. CDR1 is MNHNS, CDR2 SASEGT, per germline. V shed 6 bases, J shed 9 bases, and the junction held 15 bases outside the gene matches. The CDR3 loop reads CASRNPGLAGFGEQFF. CDR3 coding DNA: TGTGCCAGCAGGAACCCAGGGCTAGCGGGATTTGGTGAGCAGTTCTTC.

The genes are TRBV27 and TRBJ2-3; possible D gene TRBD1, 6 bases. CDR3 size: 17 residues. The V end was cut by 5 bases, the J end by 0 bases, with 18 bases between. Germline values: CDR1 MNHEY, CDR2 SMNVEV (reference sequence). CDR3 sequence: CASSDEQGMGSTDTQYF. DNA for the CDR3: TGTGCCAGCAGTGACGAACAGGGAATGGGTAGCACAGATACGCAGTATTTT.

The chain is built from TRBV4-1 and TRBJ1-6, with D hard to call. CDR1 is MGHRA and CDR2 is YSYEKL in the germline V gene. The CDR3 has 15 residues. Trimming cost V 1 base and J 6 bases, with 10 bases left between them. The CDR3 is CASSQVSQINSPLHF. DNA of the CDR3: TGCGCCAGCAGCCAAGTTAGTCAAATTAATTCACCCCTCCACTTT.

There are a few counts of this clonotype. This chain links TRBV4-1 with TRBJ2-3; D not certain. The length of the CDR3 is 14 residues. Germline-derived CDR1 and CDR2 are MGHRA and YSYEKL. V lost 4 bases and J lost 1, with 9 bases in between. CDR3 sequence: CASSPKTGTDTQYF. The CDR3 nucleotides read TGCGCCAGCAGCCCCAAGACTGGCACAGATACGCAGTATTTT.

This clonotype was detected ten times or more. The gene calls are TRBV12-3 or TRBV12-4 and TRBJ1-5; D uncertain. V lost 7 bases and J lost 7, with 11 bases in between. This CDR3 has 12 amino acids. The CDR3 here is CASNLHGQPQHF. DNA of the CDR3: TGTGCCAGCAACCTCCATGGCCAGCCCCAGCATTTT.

This clonotype showed up many times. The rearrangement uses TRBV3-1 and TRBJ1-1; tentative D call: TRBD1 (5 bases). Germline values: CDR1 LGHDT, CDR2 YNNKEL (reference sequence). CDR3 size: 14 residues. Trimming shortened V by 6 bases and J by 0 bases, and 11 bases separated the two germline ends. CDR3 sequence: CASSPGLVNTEAFF. The CDR3 DNA reads TGTGCCAGCAGTCCAGGGCTGGTGAACACTGAAGCTTTCTTT.

As concerns this clonotype: This may stem from a read error, because a much larger clone lies one nucleotide away. This CDR3 is missing its conserved last phenylalanine or tryptophan, likely due to a read error. The rearrangement links TRBV12-3 or TRBV12-4 to TRBJ1-5, with D uncertain. V was shortened by 5 bases and J by 3 bases, with 8 bases between the two germline ends. The CDR3 loop spans 13 amino acids. The CDR3 loop is CASSPHDNQPQHL. DNA of the CDR3: TGTGCCAGCAGTCCGCACGACAATCAGCCCCAGCATCTT.

This clonotype appeared a few times. This rearrangement joins TRBV13 to TRBJ2-7, with D maybe TRBD1 (6 bases). The length of the CDR3 is 15 residues. Per the germline V gene, CDR1 is PRHDT and CDR2 is FYEKMQ (reference sequence). Between the trimmed V and J ends, which lost 4 bases and 2 bases, there was a span of 15 bases. The chain's CDR3 is CASSSGTLGPYEQYF. The CDR3 nucleotides read TGTGCCAGCAGCTCCGGGACACTAGGGCCCTACGAGCAGTACTTC. The full variable domain, in which reference TRBV13 and TRBJ2-7 provide the parts outside the CDR3, is AAGVIQSPRHLIKEKRETATLKCYPIPRHDTVYWYQQGPGQDPQFLISFYEKMQSDKGSIPDRFSAQQFSDYHSELNMSSLELGDSALYFCASSSGTLGPYEQYFGPGTRLTVT.

This clonotype was seen ten or more times. The chain carries TRBV12-3 or TRBV12-4 and TRBJ1-4, with 11 bases identical to TRBD1. The trim removed 6 bases at V and 8 bases at J, leaving 5 bases unmatched. The CDR3 spans 14 residues. CDR3: CASSPDRGHEKLFF. Here the CDR3 DNA reads TGTGCCAGCAGCCCGGACAGGGGGCACGAAAAACTGTTTTTT.

This clonotype was found many times. The rearrangement links TRBV12-3 or TRBV12-4 to TRBJ1-1, with 9 bases fitting TRBD1. This CDR3 is built from 15 residues. Trimming took 6 bases from V and 4 from J; bases not matched to a gene: 9. The CDR3 nucleotides read TGTGCCAGCAGCCCCGCACAGGGGGCGATCACTGAAGCTTTCTTT. Translated: CASSPAQGAITEAFF.

This chain connects TRBV6-1 to TRBJ2-1; TRBD1 matches 8 bases. Germline CDR1 reads MNHNS; CDR2 reads SASEGT. The CDR3 spans 14 residues. The ends lost 6 bases at V and 7 bases at J; junction bases unmatched: 8. This chain's CDR3 is CASSRTGMRNEQFF. The CDR3 DNA is TGTGCCAGCAGCCGGACAGGGATGAGGAATGAGCAGTTCTTC.